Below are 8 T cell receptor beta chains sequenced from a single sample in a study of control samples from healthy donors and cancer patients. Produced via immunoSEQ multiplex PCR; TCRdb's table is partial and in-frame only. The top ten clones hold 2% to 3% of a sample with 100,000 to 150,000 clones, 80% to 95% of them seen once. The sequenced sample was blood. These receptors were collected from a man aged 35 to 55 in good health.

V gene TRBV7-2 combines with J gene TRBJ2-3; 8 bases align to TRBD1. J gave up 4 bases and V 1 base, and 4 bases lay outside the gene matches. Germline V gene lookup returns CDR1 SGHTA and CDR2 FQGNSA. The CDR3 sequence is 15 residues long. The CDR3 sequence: CASSLGAGGPDTQYF. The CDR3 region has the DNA TGTGCCAGCAGCTTAGGGGCAGGGGGCCCAGATACGCAGTATTTT.

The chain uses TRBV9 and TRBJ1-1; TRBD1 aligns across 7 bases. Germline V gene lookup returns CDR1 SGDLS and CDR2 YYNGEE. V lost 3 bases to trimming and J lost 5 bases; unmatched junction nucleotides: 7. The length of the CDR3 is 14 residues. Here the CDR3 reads CASSENRGGTEAFF. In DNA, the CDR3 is TGTGCCAGCAGCGAAAACAGGGGAGGGACTGAAGCTTTCTTT.

Written as DNA, the CDR3 is TGCGCCAGCAGCTTGGCCTTTGGGGGGGCAGGCTATGGCTACACCTTC. Protein sequence: CASSLAFGGAGYGYTF. The chain recombines TRBV5-1 with TRBJ1-2; a weak D match, TRBD1 (6 bases). This CDR3 is built from 16 residues. Germline CDR1 and CDR2: SGHRS and YFSETQ. The ends were cut back, 0 bases at V and 4 bases at J, with 16 bases in the middle.

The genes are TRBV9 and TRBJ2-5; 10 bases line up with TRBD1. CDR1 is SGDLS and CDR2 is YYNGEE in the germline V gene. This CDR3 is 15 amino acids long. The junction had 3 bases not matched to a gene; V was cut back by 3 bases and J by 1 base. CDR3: CASSGRTGGQETQYF. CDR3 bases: TGTGCCAGCAGCGGAAGGACAGGGGGCCAAGAGACCCAGTACTTC.

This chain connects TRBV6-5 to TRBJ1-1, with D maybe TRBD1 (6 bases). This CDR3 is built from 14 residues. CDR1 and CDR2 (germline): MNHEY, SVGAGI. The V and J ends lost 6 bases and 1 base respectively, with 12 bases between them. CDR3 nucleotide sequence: TGTGCCAGCAGAAGGGGGGGGGAGAACACTGAAGCTTTCTTT. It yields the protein CASRRGGENTEAFF.

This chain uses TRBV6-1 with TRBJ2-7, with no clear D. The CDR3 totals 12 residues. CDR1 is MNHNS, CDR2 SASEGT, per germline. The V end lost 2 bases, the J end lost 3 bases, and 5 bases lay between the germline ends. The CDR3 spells CASSERGYEQYF. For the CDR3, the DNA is TGTGCCAGCAGTGAACGAGGCTACGAGCAGTACTTC.

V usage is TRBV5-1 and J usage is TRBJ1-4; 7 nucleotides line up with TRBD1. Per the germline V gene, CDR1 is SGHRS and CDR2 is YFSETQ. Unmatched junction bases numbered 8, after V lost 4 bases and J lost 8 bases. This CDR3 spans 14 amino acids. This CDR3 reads CASSPGQPSEKLFF. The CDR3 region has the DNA TGCGCCAGCAGCCCGGGACAGCCCTCGGAAAAACTGTTTTTT.

The CDR3 reads CASSIIPGAGELFF. Written as DNA, the CDR3 is TGTGCCAGTAGTATTATACCCGGGGCCGGGGAGCTGTTTTTT. The gene calls are TRBV19 and TRBJ2-2, with a tentative D call TRBD2 (5 bases). V was cut by 3 bases and J by 6 bases, with 11 bases left in between. Germline V gives CDR1 LNHDA, CDR2 SQIVND (reference sequence). This CDR3 spans 14 amino acids. Full variable domain (rest looked up from reference TRBV19 and TRBJ2-2): DGGITQSPKYLFRKEGQNVTLSCEQNLNHDAMYWYRQDPGQGLRLIYYSQIVNDFQKGDIAEGYSVSREKKESFPLTVTSAQKNPTAFYLCASSIIPGAGELFFGEGSRLTVL.